These 6 T cell receptor beta chains were sequenced from one sample in a study of shared clonotypes between healthy human individuals. The assay was immunoSEQ multiplex PCR, and TCRdb's table has in-frame clones only and misses some. Seen here are a few hundred thousand clones, around 86% observed once, and the top ten hold about a sixth. Sample: memory CD8+ T cells sorted from blood. Subset defined: CD45RO+ cells pooled with CCR7-negative TemRA cells. The receptors shown here come from a man aged 18 to 30 in good health.

V gene TRBV5-1 combines with J gene TRBJ1-1, with D hard to call. Germline V lookup: CDR1 SGHRS, CDR2 YFSETQ. This CDR3 has 11 amino acids. The V and J ends lost 4 bases and 5 bases respectively, with 6 bases between them. In DNA form, the CDR3 reads TGCGCCAGCAGCGCGGGAACTGAAGCTTTCTTT. Its translation: CASSAGTEAFF.

V gene TRBV15 combines with J gene TRBJ2-5; D gene unclear. Trimming removed 7 bases from V and 5 bases from J, with 20 bases in between. Germline lookup yields CDR1 LNHNV and CDR2 YYDKDF (reference sequence). The CDR3 consists of 15 residues. The CDR3 nucleotides read TGTGCCACCATAGACGGCCGAAGTGGACCCGAGACCCAGTACTTC. Encoded protein: CATIDGRSGPETQYF.

This chain joins TRBV7-9 and TRBJ1-1; 10 bases map to TRBD1. Trimming cost V 0 bases and J 0 bases; bases outside gene matches: 4. CDR1 is SEHNR, CDR2 FQNEAQ, per germline (reference sequence). This CDR3 contains 17 residues. The DNA for the CDR3 is TGTGCCAGCAGCTTAGCTCTGGGACAGGGGATGAACACTGAAGCTTTCTTT. This codes for CASSLALGQGMNTEAFF. The full variable domain, in which reference TRBV7-9 and TRBJ1-1 provide the parts outside the CDR3, is DTGVSQNPRHKITKRGQNVTFRCDPISEHNRLYWYRQTLGQGPEFLTYFQNEAQLEKSRLLSDRFSAERPKGSFSTLEIQRTEQGDSAMYLCASSLALGQGMNTEAFFGQGTRLTVV.

CDR3 sequence reads: CASSEAPSEEAFF. The CDR3 nucleotides are TGTGCCAGCAGTGAAGCCCCCTCAGAAGAAGCTTTCTTT. This chain connects TRBV2 to TRBJ1-1; the D is unclear. This CDR3 has 13 residues. Germline V gene lookup returns CDR1 SNHLY and CDR2 FYNNEI. The ends were cut back, 0 bases at V and 8 bases at J, with 10 bases in the middle.

This clone has at least ten counts. V usage is TRBV6-5 and J usage is TRBJ1-2, with a possible D match to TRBD1 (5 bases). Germline V gives CDR1 MNHEY, CDR2 SVGAGI. V lost 6 bases and J lost 2, with 16 bases in between. The CDR3 covers 15 residues. The CDR3 region is CASSWGDGGNYGYTF. The CDR3 DNA reads TGTGCCAGCAGCTGGGGGGATGGGGGGAACTATGGCTACACCTTC.

V usage is TRBV7-2 and J usage is TRBJ2-3; 9 bases map to TRBD2. Trimming cost V 1 base and J 2 bases; bases outside gene matches: 7. This CDR3 contains 17 residues. The V gene's germline CDR1 is SGHTA and CDR2 FQGNSA. The CDR3 sequence is CASSLEALAGPTDTQYF. The CDR3 DNA is TGTGCCAGCAGCTTAGAGGCTCTAGCGGGACCCACAGATACGCAGTATTTT. Full variable domain (remainder filled in from reference TRBV7-2 and TRBJ2-3): GAGVSQSPSNKVTEKGKDVELRCDPISGHTALYWYRQSLGQGLEFLIYFQGNSAPDKSGLPSDRFSAERTGGSVSTLTIQRTQQEDSAVYLCASSLEALAGPTDTQYFGPGTRLTVL.